Only one count was recorded for the clone carrying this TCR beta chain. The antigen remains undetermined. This record comes from a study of cytomegalovirus exposure and HLA in healthy donors. Across the whole study: Earlier, 150 million to 200 million T cells were analyzed, and some 120 million unique TCR beta sequences were found among them. Study conclusions and caveats: In a later analysis, donors in an Asian-associated ancestry cluster reportedly had fewer N-insertions in productive TCRs than the cohort mean. Most of the CMV-associated TCR beta chains (in a later analysis) appeared to be HLA-restricted. Analysis was performed later, and it showed HLA-associated TCR beta chains to be more clonally expanded than equally common others.

From germline, CDR1 is SGHTA and CDR2 FQGNSA. This CDR3 region has 18 residues. V shed 6 bases and J 6 bases; nucleotides not matched to a gene: 15. Primers for the PCR totalled 60 Vbeta and 13 Jbeta. Profiling relied on immunoSEQ multiplex PCR, and the TCRdb table lists in-frame clones only, not all of them. This sample has 150,000 to 200,000 clones; approximately 80% occur once, and the top ten carry 0.6% to 0.95%. The sequencing sample was made of PBMCs. The sequence derives from a female donor in good health and CMV-seronegative. The rearrangement uses TRBV7-2 and TRBJ2-2, with 11 bases lining up with TRBD2. For the CDR3, the DNA is TGTGCCAGCAGTCGAAACTCCGGGACTAGCGGACTCTCCGGGGAGCTGTTTTTT. Translation: CASSRNSGTSGLSGELFF.